Listed below are T cell receptor beta chains from one sample, sequenced in a study of cytomegalovirus exposure and HLA in healthy donors. Here immunoSEQ multiplex PCR was the method, and the copy in TCRdb shows in-frame clones only, minus some. The data contain 150,000 or so clones, around 75% of them singletons. The sequenced sample consisted of PBMCs. The source is a man aged 30 to 39 in good health and CMV-seropositive. Each CDR3 is given with its conserved first and last residue. The D gene is left open where the match is weak. Part of the rows lack a size; the others show once, few, many or a class for expanded clones.

TRBV11-3	.	TRBJ1-5	TRBD1	CASSLEPPGGCGQPQHF	TGTGCCAGCAGCTTAGAGCCCCCAGGGGGTTGCGGTCAGCCCCAGCATTTT
TRBV7-9	.	TRBJ1-2	.	CASTLGQDYTF	TGTGCCAGCACCCTAGGTCAAGACTACACCTTC
TRBV29-1	.	TRBJ2-1	.	CSVGAGNYNEQFF	TGCAGCGTTGGGGCAGGTAATTACAATGAGCAGTTCTTC
TRBV30	.	TRBJ2-2	TRBD1	CAWSRPGQGQPARRLFF	TGTGCCTGGAGCCGACCGGGACAGGGACAACCTGCTCGACGGCTGTTTTTT
TRBV6-1	.	TRBJ1-2	.	CASSERSGWDGYTF	TGTGCCAGCAGTGAACGGAGCGGCTGGGATGGCTACACCTTC
TRBV7-3	.	TRBJ2-7	.	CASSFDRNYEQYF	TGTGCCAGCAGCTTTGACAGAAACTACGAGCAGTACTTC
TRBV19	.	TRBJ2-7	TRBD1	CASSSLGTDFNEQYF	TGTGCCAGTAGCTCATTAGGGACAGACTTTAACGAGCAGTACTTC
TRBV5-8	.	TRBJ2-7	TRBD1	CASSLVGTGDCEQYF	TGTGCCAGCAGCTTGGTGGGGACAGGGGACTGCGAGCAGTACTTC
TRBV27	.	TRBJ2-5	.	CASGTRETQYF	TGTGCCAGCGGGACACGGGAGACCCAGTACTTC
TRBV7-2	few	TRBJ1-1	TRBD1	CASSLDTDRAPFF	TGTGCCAGCAGCTTAGATACAGACAGGGCTCCTTTCTTT
TRBV10-3	few	TRBJ2-3	.	CATLSESTDTQYF	TGTGCCACCCTTAGCGAAAGCACAGATACGCAGTATTTT
TRBV30	few	TRBJ2-7	.	CAWIVASSSYEQYF	TGTGCCTGGATCGTGGCCTCAAGCTCCTACGAGCAGTACTTC
TRBV9	once	TRBJ1-1	.	CASSVTSLDTEAFF	TGTGCCAGCAGCGTTACCTCCCTAGACACTGAAGCTTTCTTT
TRBV7-8	.	TRBJ1-1	.	CASSPTRTEAFF	TGTGCCAGCAGCCCCACAAGAACTGAAGCTTTCTTT
TRBV7-3	.	TRBJ2-3	.	CASSLSRDTDTQYF	TGTGCCAGCAGCCTCTCCCGGGACACAGATACGCAGTATTTT
TRBV7-6	.	TRBJ2-3	.	CASSSSLRGTDTQYF	TGTGCCAGCAGCTCCTCCCTGAGGGGCACAGATACGCAGTATTTT
TRBV5-1	.	TRBJ1-1	.	CASSPVGVGGTEAFF	TGCGCCAGCAGCCCGGTTGGGGTAGGGGGCACTGAAGCTTTCTTT
TRBV7-9	.	TRBJ1-1	.	CASSSGGGWNTEAFF	TGTGCCAGCAGCTCTGGGGGGGGGTGGAACACTGAAGCTTTCTTT
TRBV29-1	.	TRBJ2-5	TRBD1	CSVTGTGFGYQETQYF	TGCAGCGTTACCGGGACAGGGTTTGGGTACCAAGAGACCCAGTACTTC
TRBV23-1	.	TRBJ1-1	.	CASSLGEWVRGTEAFF	TGCGCCAGCAGTCTGGGAGAATGGGTCAGGGGCACTGAAGCTTTCTTT
TRBV6-5	.	TRBJ1-5	.	CASSYGPAGRNQPQHF	TGTGCCAGCAGTTACGGGCCGGCGGGACGCAATCAGCCCCAGCATTTT
TRBV29-1	once	TRBJ2-5	TRBD1	CSVVGQQETQYF	TGCAGCGTTGTGGGACAGCAAGAGACCCAGTACTTC
TRBV18	.	TRBJ1-1	TRBD1	CASSPQGAGNTEAFF	TGTGCCAGCTCTCCACAGGGGGCGGGGAACACTGAAGCTTTCTTT
TRBV28	once	TRBJ2-5	TRBD1	CASSLETRGPQYF	TGTGCCAGCAGTTTAGAGACAAGGGGGCCCCAGTACTTC
TRBV2	.	TRBJ1-5	TRBD1	CASNGQGYQPQHF	TGTGCCAGCAATGGACAGGGCTATCAGCCCCAGCATTTT
TRBV9	.	TRBJ1-5	.	CASSVGDNQPQHF	TGTGCCAGCAGCGTAGGAGACAATCAGCCCCAGCATTTT
TRBV19	.	TRBJ1-2	TRBD1	CASTRSDRGDGYTF	TGTGCCAGTACCCGATCGGACAGGGGTGATGGCTACACCTTC
TRBV7-8	.	TRBJ2-1	TRBD1	CASSQRTGVSSYNEQFF	TGTGCCAGCAGCCAGCGGACAGGGGTGAGCTCCTACAATGAGCAGTTCTTC
TRBV9	.	TRBJ2-7	.	CASGRREYEQYF	TGTGCCAGCGGCCGTCGGGAGTACGAGCAGTACTTC
TRBV11-2	.	TRBJ1-1	.	CASSSRGSEAFF	TGTGCCAGCAGCTCGCGGGGCTCTGAAGCTTTCTTT
TRBV11-1	.	TRBJ2-5	TRBD2	CASSTSSGSRETQYF	TGTGCCAGCAGCACATCTAGCGGGAGTAGAGAGACCCAGTACTTC
TRBV11-3	few	TRBJ2-3	.	CASSPTDSTDTQYF	TGTGCCAGCAGCCCTACGGACTCCACAGATACGCAGTATTTT
TRBV28	.	TRBJ1-5	.	CASSLRGGQPQHF	TGTGCCAGCAGTTTAAGGGGAGGCCAGCCCCAGCATTTT
TRBV6-6	few	TRBJ1-6	TRBD1	CASSPDRGGAPLHF	TGTGCCAGCAGTCCCGACAGGGGCGGAGCGCCCCTCCACTTT
TRBV19	.	TRBJ2-2	.	CASHPGSTGELFF	TGTGCCAGTCACCCGGGGAGCACCGGGGAGCTGTTTTTT
TRBV5-6	.	TRBJ2-3	TRBD2	CASSSLAGGPGGDTQYF	TGTGCCAGCAGCTCACTAGCGGGAGGCCCCGGGGGAGATACGCAGTATTTT
TRBV30	.	TRBJ2-2	TRBD2	CAWSVYGGAGGELFF	TGTGCCTGGAGTGTATACGGGGGGGCAGGCGGGGAGCTGTTTTTT
TRBV7-7	.	TRBJ2-1	.	CASSDSLESEQFF	TGTGCCAGCAGCGACAGCCTAGAAAGTGAGCAGTTCTTC
TRBV2	.	TRBJ1-5	.	CASTLMGQGKLSNQPQHF	TGTGCCAGCACCTTAATGGGGCAGGGGAAGCTTAGCAATCAGCCCCAGCATTTT
TRBV30	.	TRBJ1-1	TRBD1	CAWCRQGNTEAFF	TGTGCCTGGTGCCGACAGGGGAACACTGAAGCTTTCTTT
TRBV25-1	few	TRBJ2-6	TRBD1	CASSAGTARSSGANVLTF	TGTGCCAGCAGTGCTGGGACAGCAAGATCCTCTGGGGCCAACGTCCTGACTTTC
TRBV7-2	once	TRBJ2-3	.	CASSLVGSSDTQYF	TGTGCCAGCAGCTTAGTTGGCTCATCAGATACGCAGTATTTT
TRBV28	.	TRBJ1-2	.	CASSSKGLKGDYGYTF	TGTGCCAGCAGTTCCAAGGGCCTCAAAGGGGACTATGGCTACACCTTC
TRBV7-6	.	TRBJ1-1	.	CASSPQGRGTEAFF	TGTGCCAGCAGCCCCCAGGGCAGGGGCACTGAAGCTTTCTTT
TRBV20-1	once	TRBJ2-1	.	CTPRRYEQFF	TGCACCCCACGGCGGTATGAGCAGTTCTTC
TRBV4-1	.	TRBJ2-1	TRBD2	CASSQVRLAVYNEQFF	TGCGCCAGCAGCCAAGTACGACTAGCGGTCTACAATGAGCAGTTCTTC
TRBV5-1	.	TRBJ2-5	.	CASRVTGTPQETQYF	TGCGCCAGCAGGGTTACCGGGACACCTCAAGAGACCCAGTACTTC
TRBV30	few	TRBJ2-3	.	CAWNRGTDTQYF	TGTGCCTGGAACAGGGGCACAGATACGCAGTATTTT
TRBV28	.	TRBJ1-2	.	CASSSAQGGYGYTF	TGTGCCAGCAGTTCTGCCCAGGGTGGGTATGGCTACACCTTC
TRBV4-2	few	TRBJ2-7	.	CASSQEAGVPLF	TGTGCCAGCAGCCAAGAGGCCGGAGTGCCCCTCTTC
TRBV9	.	TRBJ2-7	TRBD2	CASSVGLGRGPGYEQYF	TGTGCCAGCAGCGTGGGCCTCGGGAGGGGCCCTGGCTACGAGCAGTACTTC
TRBV11-1	.	TRBJ2-7	TRBD1	CASSLRTGPYEQYF	TGTGCCAGCAGCTTAAGGACAGGTCCCTACGAGCAGTACTTC
TRBV12-5	.	TRBJ1-5	.	CASGSNTVPDQPQHF	TGTGCTAGTGGTTCGAATACCGTTCCGGATCAGCCCCAGCATTTT
TRBV7-2	.	TRBJ1-6	TRBD1	CASSLGQVNSPLHF	TGTGCCAGCAGCTTGGGACAGGTCAATTCACCCCTCCACTTT
TRBV11-2	.	TRBJ1-3	TRBD1	CASSFEGARRNTIYF	TGTGCCAGCAGCTTTGAGGGGGCGCGTAGAAACACCATATATTTT
TRBV29-1	few	TRBJ2-3	.	CSVAFTGTDTQYF	TGCAGCGTCGCCTTTACAGGGACAGATACGCAGTATTTT
TRBV5-4	.	TRBJ2-3	TRBD2	CASRSSGRAADTQYF	TGTGCCAGCAGATCTAGCGGGAGGGCAGCAGATACGCAGTATTTT
TRBV30	.	TRBJ1-5	.	CAWSVGRDQPQHF	TGTGCCTGGAGTGTGGGCAGGGATCAGCCCCAGCATTTT
TRBV5-5	.	TRBJ2-3	.	CASSFSRDIYTDTQYF	TGTGCCAGCAGCTTCAGTCGGGACATCTACACAGATACGCAGTATTTT
TRBV5-1	.	TRBJ1-1	.	CASRNTKNTEAFF	TGCGCCAGCAGGAACACGAAGAACACTGAAGCTTTCTTT